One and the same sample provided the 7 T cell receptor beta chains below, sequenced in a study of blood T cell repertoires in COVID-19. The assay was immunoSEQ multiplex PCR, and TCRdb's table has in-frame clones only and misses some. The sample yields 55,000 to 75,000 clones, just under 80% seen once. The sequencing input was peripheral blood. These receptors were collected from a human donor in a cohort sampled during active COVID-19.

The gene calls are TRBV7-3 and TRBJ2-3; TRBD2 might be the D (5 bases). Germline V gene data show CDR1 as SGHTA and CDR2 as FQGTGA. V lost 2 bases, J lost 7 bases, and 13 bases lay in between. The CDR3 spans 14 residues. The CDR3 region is CASSLGGPVNTQYF. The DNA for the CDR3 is TGTGCCAGCAGCTTAGGCGGGCCGGTAAATACGCAGTATTTT.

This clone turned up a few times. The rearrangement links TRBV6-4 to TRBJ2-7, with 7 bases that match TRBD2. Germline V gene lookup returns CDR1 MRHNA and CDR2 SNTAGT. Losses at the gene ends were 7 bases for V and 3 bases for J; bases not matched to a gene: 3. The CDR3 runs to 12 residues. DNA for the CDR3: TGTGCCAGCATCGGCGGGGGCTACGAGCAGTACTTC. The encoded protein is CASIGGGYEQYF.

The DNA of the CDR3 is TGTGCCAGCAGAAAGACCGCAGGAACCCAGCATTTT. Its protein product is CASRKTAGTQHF. The rearrangement links TRBV28 to TRBJ1-5, with D uncertain. The CDR3 runs to 12 residues. Between the trimmed V and J ends, which lost 6 bases and 11 bases, there was a span of 14 bases. Germline loops: CDR1 MDHEN, CDR2 SYDVKM.

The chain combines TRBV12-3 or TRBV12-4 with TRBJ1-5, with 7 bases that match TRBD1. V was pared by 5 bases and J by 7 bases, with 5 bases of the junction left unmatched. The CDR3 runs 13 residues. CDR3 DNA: TGTGCCAGCAGTCCAGGGGGAAACCAGCCCCAGCATTTT. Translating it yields CASSPGGNQPQHF.

Written as DNA, the CDR3 is TGTGCCAGCAGCCAAGGGCTTTTTTGGGACAGGGGGACCTACGAGCAGTACTTC. Protein sequence: CASSQGLFWDRGTYEQYF. The gene calls are TRBV3-1 (or the pseudogene TRBV3-2) and TRBJ2-7; 11 bases map to TRBD1. V was pared by 1 base and J by 2 bases, with 10 bases of the junction left unmatched. This CDR3 spans 18 amino acids. Germline CDR1 is LGHDT and CDR2 is YNNKEL (reference sequence).

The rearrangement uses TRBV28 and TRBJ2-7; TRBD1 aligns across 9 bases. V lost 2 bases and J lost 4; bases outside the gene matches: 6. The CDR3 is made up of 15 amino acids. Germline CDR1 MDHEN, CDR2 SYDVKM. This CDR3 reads CASSLAGTGIYEQYF. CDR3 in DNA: TGTGCCAGCAGTTTAGCCGGGACAGGGATTTACGAGCAGTACTTC.

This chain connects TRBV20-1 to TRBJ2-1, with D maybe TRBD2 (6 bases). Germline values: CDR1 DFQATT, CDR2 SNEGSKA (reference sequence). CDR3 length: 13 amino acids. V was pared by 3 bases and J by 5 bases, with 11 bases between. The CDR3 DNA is TGCAGTGCTAGTAGCGGACGGAACAATGAGCAGTTCTTC. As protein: CSASSGRNNEQFF.